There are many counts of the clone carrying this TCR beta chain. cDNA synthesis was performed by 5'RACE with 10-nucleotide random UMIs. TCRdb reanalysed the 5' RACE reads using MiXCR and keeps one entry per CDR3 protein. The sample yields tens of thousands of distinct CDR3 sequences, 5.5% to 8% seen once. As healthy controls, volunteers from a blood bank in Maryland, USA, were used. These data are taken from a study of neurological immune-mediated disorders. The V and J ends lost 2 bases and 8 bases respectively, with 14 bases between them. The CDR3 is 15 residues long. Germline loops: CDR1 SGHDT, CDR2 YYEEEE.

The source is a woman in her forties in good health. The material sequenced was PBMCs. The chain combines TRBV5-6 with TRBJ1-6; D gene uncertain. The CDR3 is CASSLSGGEDSPLHF. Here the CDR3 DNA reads TGTGCCAGCAGCTTATCGGGTGGGGAGGATTCACCCCTCCACTTT.